The sample holds a few counts of the clone carrying this T cell receptor beta chain. No antigen is known for it. A single record per CDR3 protein comes from TCRdb applying MiXCR to the reads. Found here are fewer than 550,000 distinct CDR3 sequences, about 11% of them singletons; the top ten hold roughly a tenth. This sample was taken from a study of T cell repertoires in cytomegalovirus infection. Study overall: From public TCR beta signatures came an indication of both CMV infection and matching HLA type. Study findings and constraints: Of the TCR beta families, the public ones yielded a cumulative frequency that identified carriers of CMV plus the relevant HLA. CMV-specific TCR beta clonotypes restricted by HLA-C dominated the ex vivo response.

The ends were cut back, 6 bases at V and 0 bases at J, with 12 bases in the middle. Germline V gives CDR1 ENHRY, CDR2 SYGVKD. The CDR3 runs to 15 residues. Material: PBMCs. V is TRBV10-3 and J is TRBJ1-3; unclear D gene. This clonotype was obtained from a human donor in good health (CMV status not recorded). Some clones in this sample may be carry-over from other donors' samples. The CDR3 sequence: CAIRAIGSSGNTIYF. As DNA, the CDR3 is TGTGCCATCAGGGCCATCGGGAGCTCTGGAAACACCATATATTTT.